The clone carrying this T cell receptor beta chain has only one observation. The data stem from a study of blood T cell repertoires in COVID-19. Study information: Collection of acute and convalescent COVID-19 samples took place in the United States, Italy and Spain.

Original methodology: Amplifying reference gene primers gave estimates of nucleated cell counts. This table comes from immunoSEQ multiplex PCR, and its TCRdb copy is limited to in-frame clones, with some not included. V and J calls and clone size are those listed in that table; D and trimming were worked out from the DNA. The profile shows roughly 46,000 clones, less than 90% of them singletons. The length of the CDR3 is 13 residues. Trimming removed 3 bases at V and 7 bases at J, with 12 bases between. The germline gives CDR1 KGHSH, CDR2 LQKENI. The rearrangement uses TRBV18 and TRBJ1-1; maybe TRBD1 (5 bases). Sequenced: peripheral blood. The origin of this receptor is a man aged 60-69 years with active COVID-19. CDR3 nucleotide sequence: TGTGCCAGCTCACCCAGCCGGGGGGTTGAAGCTTTCTTT. This sequence encodes CASSPSRGVEAFF.